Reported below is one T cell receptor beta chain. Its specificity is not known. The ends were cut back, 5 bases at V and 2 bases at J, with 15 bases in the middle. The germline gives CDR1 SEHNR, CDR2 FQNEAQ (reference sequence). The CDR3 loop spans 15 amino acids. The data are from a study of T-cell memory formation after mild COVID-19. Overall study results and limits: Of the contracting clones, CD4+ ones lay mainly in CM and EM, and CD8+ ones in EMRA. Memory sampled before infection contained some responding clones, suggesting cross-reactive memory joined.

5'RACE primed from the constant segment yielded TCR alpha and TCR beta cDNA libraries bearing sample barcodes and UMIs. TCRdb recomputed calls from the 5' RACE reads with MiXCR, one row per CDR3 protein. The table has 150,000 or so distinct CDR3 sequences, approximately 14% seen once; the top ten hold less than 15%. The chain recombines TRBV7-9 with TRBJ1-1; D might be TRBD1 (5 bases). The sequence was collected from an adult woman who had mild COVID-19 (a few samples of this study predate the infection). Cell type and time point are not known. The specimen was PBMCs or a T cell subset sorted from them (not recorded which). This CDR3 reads CASSPDPGPNTEAFF. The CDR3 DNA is TGTGCCAGCAGCCCCGACCCGGGGCCAAACACTGAAGCTTTCTTT.